This T cell receptor beta chain was sequenced in a study of T cell repertoires in cytomegalovirus infection. Study-level information: CMV infection plus the matching HLA type was flagged by public TCR beta signatures.

CDR3 size: 14 residues. Trimming took 5 bases from V and 3 from J, leaving 13 bases between them. Germline V gene lookup returns CDR1 SEHNR and CDR2 FQNEAQ (reference sequence). Concerning this clonotype itself: Antigen: not known.

TCRdb called the reads again in MiXCR, with one record for every CDR3 protein. Of approximately 100,000 distinct CDR3 sequences in the sample, 20% to 30% were seen once. Study observations and caveats: It was HLA-C-restricted CMV-specific TCR beta clonotypes that dominated the response ex vivo. Totalled public TCR beta family frequency picked out people who carried CMV plus the relevant HLA.

The gene calls are TRBV7-9 and TRBJ2-5; D not certain. The sequence came from a human donor in good health (CMV status not recorded). Some clones in this sample may be carry-over from other donors' samples. Sequencing was carried out using CD8+ T cells from PBMCs. The CDR3 sequence is CASSPRTREETQYF. The DNA of the CDR3 is TGTGCCAGCAGCCCCCGGACGCGTGAAGAGACCCAGTACTTC.